This T cell receptor (beta chain) was recorded in a study of shared clonotypes between healthy human individuals. Overall study context: The plates for each donor numbered three CD4 naive, three CD4 memory, two CD8 naive and one CD8 memory. Overall study findings and caveats: The generation probabilities recorded for non-shared clonotypes fell below those of clonotypes shared by all four donors.

TCRdb keeps only in-frame clones here, not all; method: immunoSEQ multiplex PCR. The sample holds about 180,000 clones, over 80% seen once. The CDR3 totals 13 residues. CDR1 and CDR2 (germline): SQVTM, ANQGSEA. Trimming stripped 4 bases from V and 3 bases from J, with 10 bases between. Details on this clone: Its antigen is undetermined.

None of the donors, who were healthy HIV-negative adults, had recently had acute infections or vaccinations. This rearrangement joins TRBV29-1 to TRBJ2-1; D is perhaps TRBD2 (6 bases). The source material was naive CD4+ T cells sorted from blood. Subset of the sample: CD45RA+ positively selected. This TCR was recovered from a woman under 40 in good health. The CDR3: CSVGGTYYNEQFF. For the CDR3, the DNA is TGCAGCGTTGGCGGGACTTACTACAATGAGCAGTTCTTC.